The clone carrying this TCR beta chain was recorded once. How the authors handled the data: Estimated nucleated cell counts came from reference gene primer amplification. Repertoires were generated with immunoSEQ multiplex PCR, while TCRdb's copy carries only in-frame clones and drops some. From that table come the V and J calls and clone size; the DNA was used to work out D and trimming. The repertoire holds tens of thousands of clones, about 74% seen once, with around 2.6% in the top ten. The sample belongs to a study of blood T cell repertoires in COVID-19. Study overall: Acute-phase and convalescent COVID-19 samples originated in the United States, Italy and Spain. The analysed material was cDNA or gDNA that came from T cells, B-cell-depleted T cells, or PBMCs.

This CDR3 region has 15 residues. V trimming: 4 bases; J trimming: 4 bases; junction bases outside the gene matches: 9. The germline V gene has CDR1 ENHRY and CDR2 SYGVKD. This chain connects TRBV10-3 to TRBJ2-5, with 7 bases lining up with TRBD2. The sequenced material came from peripheral blood. This clonotype was obtained from a human donor with acute or convalescent COVID-19. The donor label of this sample is uncertain. The CDR3 sequence: CAISGAPGGRETQYF. CDR3 nucleotides: TGTGCCATCAGTGGGGCCCCGGGGGGTCGAGAGACCCAGTACTTC.